This T cell receptor (beta chain) was documented in a study of cytomegalovirus exposure and HLA in healthy donors. Between the trimmed V and J ends, which lost 6 bases and 0 bases, there was a span of 12 bases. CDR3 size: 14 residues. CDR1 is SGHVS, CDR2 FNYEAQ, per germline. This clone is a singleton in its sample. Its antigen is still unknown. The primer mix had 60 Vbeta and 13 Jbeta primers. The repertoire was sequenced with immunoSEQ multiplex PCR; TCRdb's copy has only in-frame clones and lacks some. The sample lists about 190,000 clones; approximately 82% were seen once. The study, taken as a whole, reports: Data from an earlier analysis indicated that most TCR beta V segments were productive either about 90% or about 30% of the time. Most TCR sequences were rare, but some public TCRs occurred in many donors. A later analysis showed that HLA-associated TCR beta chains had undergone more clonal expansion than equally common others.

J is TRBJ2-7 and V is TRBV7-6, with TRBD2 as a possible D gene (6 bases). Sequences were obtained from PBMCs. The clonotype was recovered from a woman between 18 and 30 years old in good health and CMV-seropositive. This CDR3 is CASRQRGSSYEQYF. In nucleotides, the CDR3 is TGTGCCAGCAGGCAACGGGGGAGCTCCTACGAGCAGTACTTC.